One and the same sample provided the 10 T cell receptor beta chains below, sequenced in a study of shared clonotypes between healthy human individuals. Only in-frame clones appear in the TCRdb table, and some are missing; sequencing was by immunoSEQ multiplex PCR. The table includes approximately 640,000 clones, about two thirds detected once. Sequenced sample: memory CD4+ T cells sorted from blood. Subset described: CD45RA-negative fraction. The receptors come from a woman between 25 and 40 years old in good health.

Points on this clone: The sample has other DNA sequences that encode this CDR3 too. V usage is TRBV19 and J usage is TRBJ2-3; D is uncertain. Trimming took 6 bases from V and 0 from J, leaving 10 bases between them. Germline lookup yields CDR1 LNHDA and CDR2 SQIVND (reference sequence). CDR3 length: 14 residues. The CDR3 DNA reads TGTGCCAGTAGACTAACTGGTAGCACAGATACGCAGTATTTT. Translated: CASRLTGSTDTQYF.

This sequence joins TRBV18 and TRBJ2-7; TRBD1 matches 7 bases. Germline-derived CDR1 and CDR2 are KGHSH and LQKENI. This CDR3 has 13 amino acids. Losses at the gene ends were 0 bases for V and 7 bases for J; bases not matched to a gene: 3. CDR3 amino acids: CASSPPQGVEQYF. The CDR3 region has the DNA TGTGCCAGCTCACCACCCCAGGGGGTTGAGCAGTACTTC.

This chain joins TRBV28 and TRBJ2-1, with TRBD1 identical over 11 bases. This CDR3 has 15 amino acids. The junction had 5 bases not matched to a gene; V was cut back by 6 bases and J by 4 bases. Germline V gives CDR1 MDHEN, CDR2 SYDVKM. The CDR3 DNA follows: TGTGCCAGCAGGACCGGGACAGGGGGTTACAATGAGCAGTTCTTC. As protein: CASRTGTGGYNEQFF.

This clone was counted a single time. V is TRBV5-1 and J is TRBJ2-1, with 11 bases aligning to TRBD2. Trimming at V came to 0 bases and at J to 6 bases, leaving 11 bases not matched to a gene. The CDR3 spans 18 residues. Germline CDR1 reads SGHRS; CDR2 reads YFSETQ. The CDR3 here is CASSLGLLAGVKANEQFF. The CDR3 coding sequence is TGCGCCAGCAGCTTGGGACTACTAGCGGGAGTAAAGGCCAATGAGCAGTTCTTC. Full variable domain (missing parts from reference TRBV5-1 and TRBJ2-1): KAGVTQTPRYLIKTRGQQVTLSCSPISGHRSVSWYQQTPGQGLQFLFEYFSETQRNKGNFPGRFSGRQFSNSRSEMNVSTLELGDSALYLCASSLGLLAGVKANEQFFGPGTRLTVL.

The genes are TRBV10-3 and TRBJ1-1, with 11 positions matching TRBD1. Germline-derived CDR1 and CDR2 are ENHRY and SYGVKD. Trimming took 11 bases from V and 3 from J; bases not matched to a gene: 5. The CDR3 has 13 residues. CDR3 DNA sequence: TGTGCCGCCACGGGACAGGGGGACACTGAAGCTTTCTTT. Protein sequence: CAATGQGDTEAFF.

In DNA, the CDR3 is TGTGCCAGTAGTACAGGACAGGGGGGTTCCGGCACTGAAGCTTTCTTT. Its translation: CASSTGQGGSGTEAFF. This chain connects TRBV19 to TRBJ1-1, with 10 bases lining up with TRBD1. The CDR3 covers 16 residues. V dropped 4 bases and J dropped 4; count of bases not matched to a gene: 9. Germline loops: CDR1 LNHDA, CDR2 SQIVND (reference sequence).

The CDR3 DNA follows: TGTGCCAGCAGCTTTGATACAAGCCCCTACAATGAGCAGTTCTTC. Its translation: CASSFDTSPYNEQFF. The chain uses TRBV7-2 and TRBJ2-1; D not resolved. The CDR3 has 15 residues. V was cut by 3 bases and J by 2 bases, with 11 bases left in between. The germline V gene encodes CDR1 SGHTA and CDR2 FQGNSA.

The genes are TRBV11-1 and TRBJ2-1; the match to TRBD1 covers 8 bases. CDR1 is SGHAT and CDR2 is FQDESV in the germline V gene (reference sequence). V lost 4 bases, J lost 8 bases, and 4 bases stayed unmatched. The CDR3 runs 13 residues. The CDR3 sequence: CASSSQGVDEQFF. CDR3 coding DNA: TGTGCCAGCAGCTCACAGGGGGTCGATGAGCAGTTCTTC.

V and J are TRBV9 and TRBJ2-1; D perhaps matches TRBD2 (5 bases). Trimming shortened V by 0 bases and J by 10 bases, and 11 bases separated the two germline ends. In germline, CDR1 is SGDLS, CDR2 YYNGEE. The CDR3 consists of 13 residues. The CDR3 is CASSVGQRGEQFF. In DNA, the CDR3 is TGTGCCAGCAGCGTAGGTCAGCGAGGGGAGCAGTTCTTC.

The chain carries TRBV7-9 and TRBJ2-2, with 9 bases fitting TRBD1. The trim removed 7 bases at V and 6 bases at J, leaving 12 bases unmatched. This CDR3 contains 16 residues. The germline gives CDR1 SEHNR, CDR2 FQNEAQ (reference sequence). CDR3 DNA sequence: TGTGCCAGCACCCTAACAGGGGGCGCTAAGGCCGGGGAGCTGTTTTTT. It is translated as CASTLTGGAKAGELFF.